The source of this TCR beta chain is a study of cytomegalovirus exposure and HLA in healthy donors. This CDR3 has 14 amino acids. Germline CDR1 LNHNV, CDR2 YYDKDF (reference sequence). V shed 0 bases and J shed 4 bases, with 7 bases lying between them. Primers: 60 Vbeta forward and 13 Jbeta reverse. Some clones are missing from TCRdb's copy, which holds only in-frame ones; the method was immunoSEQ multiplex PCR. Of more than 85,000 clones listed, around 57% were seen once; the top ten hold 4.5% to 5%. The source is a human donor in good health. Sequenced input: PBMCs. This chain uses TRBV15 with TRBJ2-1; D may be TRBD2 (5 bases). For the CDR3, the DNA is TGTGCCACCAGCAGAGAAGGCGGGTACAATGAGCAGTTCTTC. This encodes CATSREGGYNEQFF. The full variable domain, rest sourced from reference TRBV15 and TRBJ2-1, is DAMVIQNPRYQVTQFGKPVTLSCSQTLNHNVMYWYQQKSSQAPKLLFHYYDKDFNNEADTPDNFQSRRPNTSFCFLDIRSPGLGDTAMYLCATSREGGYNEQFFGPGTRLTVL.